A selection of T cell receptor beta chains follows, all from one sample in a study of cytomegalovirus exposure and HLA in healthy donors. Generated by immunoSEQ multiplex PCR, the TCRdb table keeps only in-frame clones and is missing some. The sample records 170,000 or so clones, about 80% being singletons. The sample was PBMCs. These receptors came from a woman in her thirties in good health and CMV-seropositive. The CDR3 runs from the conserved cysteine through the conserved F or W. Each record gives: clone size, V gene, J gene, CDR3 length, D gene, CDR3 protein, CDR3 DNA. The D gene is left open where the match is weak. A row's size may be missing; if present it is once, few, many or a size class.

-	TRBV6-5	TRBJ2-7	15	TRBD2	CASSYGGEGSYEQYF	TGTGCCAGCAGTTATGGAGGGGAGGGCTCCTACGAGCAGTACTTC
-	TRBV14	TRBJ1-2	17	-	CASSQEEVRAWYDGYTF	TGTGCCAGCAGCCAAGAGGAGGTGAGGGCCTGGTACGATGGCTACACCTTC
-	TRBV10-3	TRBJ1-1	15	TRBD1	CAISESGQTNTEAFF	TGTGCCATCAGTGAGTCGGGACAGACGAACACTGAAGCTTTCTTT
-	TRBV10-2	TRBJ2-7	13	TRBD2	CATRLARVGEQYF	TGCGCCACCAGACTAGCGCGCGTAGGTGAGCAGTACTTC
-	TRBV15	TRBJ2-3	17	-	CATSSQLPGQTMDTQYF	TGTGCCACCAGCTCACAACTACCGGGACAAACCATGGATACGCAGTATTTT
-	TRBV6-5	TRBJ2-7	15	TRBD1	CASRPRDRISYEQYF	TGTGCCAGCAGACCCCGGGACAGGATTTCCTACGAGCAGTACTTC
-	TRBV5-1	TRBJ2-7	14	TRBD1	CASSLEGQTYEQYF	TGCGCCAGCAGCTTGGAGGGACAGACTTACGAGCAGTACTTC
-	TRBV6-5	TRBJ2-1	16	-	CASSLTSGGRGGEQFF	TGTGCCAGCAGTTTAACCTCGGGGGGCCGGGGAGGCGAGCAGTTCTTC
-	TRBV2	TRBJ2-7	14	-	CASRGGDPPYEQYF	TGTGCCAGCAGAGGGGGGGACCCTCCCTACGAGCAGTACTTC
few	TRBV5-4	TRBJ2-3	16	TRBD2	CASSPQAGGRTDTQYF	TGTGCCAGCAGCCCTCAAGCGGGAGGCCGCACAGATACGCAGTATTTT
-	TRBV6-1	TRBJ1-5	16	-	CASSEYEGGGNQPQHF	TGTGCCAGCAGTGAATACGAAGGGGGAGGCAATCAGCCCCAGCATTTT